Shown below are 15 T cell receptor beta chains from a single sample sequenced in a study of a mutant IDH1 vaccine in newly diagnosed glioma. Sequenced by immunoSEQ multiplex PCR; TCRdb stores in-frame clones only, minus some. Of about 33,000 clones listed, about four fifths are singletons. Time point: week 5, during vaccination. In the vaccine, a single dose held 300 ug of the mutant IDH1 20-mer peptide, along with topical imiquimod. Antigens for these TCRs are unknown. Sample: PBMCs, taken from a glioma patient whose treatment included an IDH1 peptide vaccine. The receptors stem from a man aged 25-40 years with glioma.

V gene TRBV15 combines with J gene TRBJ1-6; perhaps TRBD1 as D (6 bases). V lost 0 bases and J 4 bases, leaving 13 bases between the germline ends. The germline gives CDR1 LNHNV, CDR2 YYDKDF (reference sequence). CDR3 length: 17 residues. The CDR3 reads CATSRDLVQGYNSPLHF. DNA for the CDR3: TGTGCCACCAGCAGAGATCTAGTACAGGGTTATAATTCACCCCTCCACTTT.

This chain connects TRBV2 to TRBJ2-1, with D perhaps given as TRBD1 or TRBD2 (5 bases each). The CDR3 spans 14 residues. Germline V lookup: CDR1 SNHLY, CDR2 FYNNEI. Deletions cut 7 bases from V and 4 bases from J, with 14 bases between. This CDR3 is CASTAGPGYNEQFF. DNA of the CDR3: TGTGCCAGCACTGCAGGGCCGGGATACAATGAGCAGTTCTTC.

The chain links TRBV5-1 to TRBJ2-1; D is uncertain. The CDR3 totals 13 residues. Trimming pared 0 bases from V and 10 bases from J, leaving 11 bases between. Germline V gene sequence: CDR1 SGHRS, CDR2 YFSETQ. The CDR3 nucleotides read TGCGCCAGCAGCTTGGCCATTTTAGGAGAGCAGTTCTTC. Translating gives CASSLAILGEQFF. Variable domain in full (rest from reference TRBV5-1 and TRBJ2-1): KAGVTQTPRYLIKTRGQQVTLSCSPISGHRSVSWYQQTPGQGLQFLFEYFSETQRNKGNFPGRFSGRQFSNSRSEMNVSTLELGDSALYLCASSLAILGEQFFGPGTRLTVL.

The J gene is TRBJ2-5, the V gene TRBV21-1; the D call in the table, TRBD1, was not verified against the DNA. TRBV21-1 is shown as a pseudogene. The CDR3 spans 21 residues. CDR3 loop: CASSQRNGYSSGPCFQETQYF. The CDR3 nucleotides are TGTGCCAGCAGTCAAAGGAATGGGTATAGTAGTGGGCCCTGCTTCCAAGAGACCCAGTACTTC.

This clone came up once. The chain couples TRBV7-2 to TRBJ2-3; no clear D gene. The CDR3 spans 12 residues. Trimming took 6 bases from V and 2 from J, leaving 6 bases between them. Germline CDR1 and CDR2: SGHTA and FQGNSA. CDR3 region: CASRGFTDTQYF. The DNA for the CDR3 is TGTGCCAGCAGAGGGTTCACAGATACGCAGTATTTT.

CDR3 nucleotides: TGTGCCAGTAGTATGAGCGGGGAGGTAGATACGCAGTATTTT. It is translated as CASSMSGEVDTQYF. V and J are TRBV19 and TRBJ2-3, with TRBD2 matching over 7 bases. The V gene's germline CDR1 is LNHDA and CDR2 SQIVND (reference sequence). V dropped 3 bases and J dropped 5; count of bases not matched to a gene: 5. This CDR3 comprises 14 residues.

The chain couples TRBV5-1 to TRBJ1-6; D is uncertain. V shed 3 bases and J shed 8 bases, with 9 bases lying between them. This CDR3 region has 13 residues. CDR1 is SGHRS, CDR2 YFSETQ, per germline. The CDR3 here is CASSSAGDSPLHF. In nucleotides, the CDR3 is TGCGCCAGCAGCTCCGCCGGGGATTCACCCCTCCACTTT.

The chain has TRBV5-8 and TRBJ2-7; D is perhaps TRBD2 (6 bases). This CDR3 spans 14 amino acids. The germline V and J ends were trimmed by 4 bases and 6 bases, with 17 bases remaining between them. Germline V lookup: CDR1 SGHTS, CDR2 YDEGEE. The CDR3 here is CASSDPGGIAEQYF. The CDR3 DNA reads as TGTGCCAGCAGCGACCCCGGGGGTATAGCCGAGCAGTACTTC.

The chain uses TRBV2 and TRBJ1-1, with TRBD1 as a possible D gene (5 bases). Trimming shortened V by 6 bases and J by 0 bases, and 14 bases separated the two germline ends. Germline V gene sequence: CDR1 SNHLY, CDR2 FYNNEI. The CDR3 is made up of 15 amino acids. The CDR3 loop reads CASRPPGRMNTEAFF. The CDR3 DNA reads TGTGCCAGCAGGCCCCCGGGACGGATGAACACTGAAGCTTTCTTT.

The chain is built from TRBV5-1 and TRBJ2-7, with TRBD1 matching over 7 bases. This CDR3 comprises 15 residues. J gave up 2 bases and V 2 bases, and 7 bases lay outside the gene matches. Germline CDR1 and CDR2: SGHRS and YFSETQ. The CDR3 loop is CASSLLGGRTYEQYF. Here the CDR3 DNA reads TGCGCCAGCAGCTTATTAGGGGGCCGTACCTACGAGCAGTACTTC.

The chain recombines TRBV29-1 with TRBJ2-7; TRBD2 aligns across 8 bases. The CDR3 is made up of 13 amino acids. Trimming removed 7 bases from V and 0 bases from J; junction bases left unmatched: 5. CDR1 is SQVTM and CDR2 is ANQGSEA in the germline V gene. In DNA form, the CDR3 reads TGCAGCGCCGCGGCGGGGGGCTCCTACGAGCAGTACTTC. Its protein is CSAAAGGSYEQYF.

The CDR3 loop is CSVDGAGATDTQYF. In DNA form, the CDR3 reads TGCAGCGTTGACGGGGCAGGGGCCACAGATACGCAGTATTTT. This chain uses TRBV29-1 with TRBJ2-3; D might be TRBD1 (6 bases). The germline V gene has CDR1 SQVTM and CDR2 ANQGSEA. The CDR3 extends over 14 amino acids. V lost 3 bases to trimming and J lost 2 bases, with 12 bases between them.

This sequence joins TRBV6-6 and TRBJ2-2, with a weak D call TRBD1 (6 bases). Trimming shortened V by 1 base and J by 2 bases, and 11 bases separated the two germline ends. The CDR3 runs to 16 residues. Germline loops: CDR1 MNHNY, CDR2 SVGAGI (reference sequence). CDR3 protein: CASSYFGRGNTGELFF. The DNA of the CDR3 is TGTGCCAGCAGTTACTTCGGCAGGGGAAACACCGGGGAGCTGTTTTTT.

The CDR3, as DNA: TGTGCCAGTAGTTACAGGGAACCCTACCAGCCCCAGCATTTT. Amino acid sequence: CASSYREPYQPQHF. The chain uses TRBV19 and TRBJ1-5; D might be TRBD1 (6 bases). Germline-derived CDR1 and CDR2 are LNHDA and SQIVND (reference sequence). V lost 5 bases to trimming and J lost 7 bases, with 15 bases between them. This CDR3 contains 14 residues.

The chain combines TRBV5-1 with TRBJ1-6, with TRBD1 matching over 7 bases. The V gene end was trimmed by 4 bases and the J gene end by 7 bases; junction bases not matched to a gene: 8. This CDR3 contains 15 residues. CDR1 is SGHRS and CDR2 is YFSETQ in the germline V gene. The CDR3 DNA reads as TGCGCCAGCAGCGTCACTACAGGGGAGAATTCACCCCTCCACTTT. It yields the protein CASSVTTGENSPLHF.